A selection of T cell receptor beta chains follows, all from one sample in a study of blood T cells in healthy people across ages. TCRdb re-called the 5' RACE reads with MiXCR, one entry per CDR3 protein. Here the sample spans about 1.6 million distinct CDR3 sequences, around 35% being singletons. Sequenced material: blood. Receptors were obtained from a woman under 40 in good health. Both conserved end residues are part of each CDR3. The order of the fields is clone size, D gene, J gene, V gene, CDR3 DNA, CDR3 protein. A D gene is named only where the DNA matches it firmly. Rows may omit the clone size; those that give it use once, few, many or a size class.

>many|-|TRBJ2-3|TRBV12-3/TRBV12-4
TGTGCCAGCAGCCCCGGCGGGACCCGAGTGGGGAGCACAGATACGCAGTATTTT
CASSPGGTRVGSTDTQYF
>-|-|TRBJ1-4|TRBV2
TGTGCCAGCAGTCTTGGCAGGGAGGTTGCAAAACTGTTTTTT
CASSLGREVAKLFF
>-|TRBD2|TRBJ2-1|TRBV11-2
TGTGCCAGCAGCTTCGTCGCGGGAGGGGGTGGAAATGAGCAGTTCTTC
CASSFVAGGGGNEQFF
>-|-|TRBJ1-5|TRBV15
TGTGCCACCAGACCACGACATCCTTTCGGGTTTCAGCCCCAGCATTTT
CATRPRHPFGFQPQHF
>many|-|TRBJ1-1|TRBV29-1
TGCAGCGTTCGAAATGGGGAGGCGACTGAAGCTTTCTTT
CSVRNGEATEAFF
>few|TRBD1|TRBJ1-2|TRBV5-6
TGTGCCAGCAGCTCCAAACGGACAGGGGACTATGGCTACACCTTC
CASSSKRTGDYGYTF
>-|TRBD2|TRBJ2-1|TRBV27
TGTGCCAGCAGTTTATCAACGGGAGGGCCCTACAATGAGCAGTTCTTC
CASSLSTGGPYNEQFF
>-|-|TRBJ2-1|TRBV4-2
TGTGCCAGCAGCCAGTGGCGGGGAAGCTCCTACAATGAGCAGTTCTTC
CASSQWRGSSYNEQFF
>-|-|TRBJ1-1|TRBV11-2
TGTGCCAGCAGCCCCGTCGCAGGGTGGACTGAAGCTTTCTTT
CASSPVAGWTEAFF
>-|TRBD1|TRBJ1-3|TRBV4-2
TGTGCCAGCAGCCAAGAAGCGACAGGGTCTGGAAACACCATATATTTT
CASSQEATGSGNTIYF
>few|-|TRBJ2-3|TRBV6-5
TGTGCCAGCAGTCGGCGGACCACAGATACGCAGTATTTT
CASSRRTTDTQYF
>-|TRBD2|TRBJ2-7|TRBV20-1
TGCAGTGCTACCACTAGCACGGGACTAGCGGATCTCGAGCAGTACTTC
CSATTSTGLADLEQYF
>-|-|TRBJ2-1|TRBV3-1
TGTGCCAGCAGCCAAATAACAGAGCAGTTCTTC
CASSQITEQFF
>many|TRBD2|TRBJ2-7|TRBV29-1
TGCAGCGTTGTAGGACTAGCGGGAGCCTACGAGCAGTACTTC
CSVVGLAGAYEQYF
>many|-|TRBJ2-6|TRBV5-1
TGCGCCAGCAGCTCTGGAATCTTTGGGATCGGGTCTGGGGCCAACGTCCTGACTTTC
CASSSGIFGIGSGANVLTF
>few|-|TRBJ2-5|TRBV5-4
TGTGCCAGCAGCTTGAAGGGGGAGGAGACCCAGTACTTC
CASSLKGEETQYF
>-|-|TRBJ1-6|TRBV27
TGTGCCAGCAGGGCCACAGGGTTCAATTCACCCCTCCACTTT
CASRATGFNSPLHF
>-|TRBD1|TRBJ2-3|TRBV7-2
TGTGCCAGCAGCTTAACGGGGACAGGGCTTAATACGCAGTATTTT
CASSLTGTGLNTQYF
>-|-|TRBJ2-2|TRBV29-1
TGCAGCGTTGTAAAGACCGGGGAGCTGTTTTTT
CSVVKTGELFF
>few|-|TRBJ2-3|TRBV5-1
TGCGCCAGCAGTCGTGGTGGTACTCCTAGCACAGATACGCAGTATTTT
CASSRGGTPSTDTQYF
>-|-|TRBJ1-5|TRBV3-1
TGTGCCAGCAGCCAAGGACCTACTTTTGATCAGCCCCAGCATTTT
CASSQGPTFDQPQHF
>-|-|TRBJ2-4|TRBV6-1
TGTGCCAGCAGTGAAGCGAGTCAACTAGCCAAAAACATTCAGTACTTC
CASSEASQLAKNIQYF
>-|TRBD2|TRBJ2-5|TRBV6-1
TGTGCCAGCAGGAAACTAGCGGGAGGGTTGTCGCCCAATGAGCAGTACTTC
CASRKLAGGLSPNEQYF
>many|-|TRBJ2-5|TRBV12-3/TRBV12-4
TGTGCCAGCAGGGGTTTGTACGAGACCCAGTACTTC
CASRGLYETQYF
>many|TRBD2|TRBJ2-1|TRBV20-1
TGCAGTGCTGGGGGACTAGAGGGCTTAAATGAGCAGTTCTTC
CSAGGLEGLNEQFF